This TCR beta chain was captured in a study of beta chain features in type 1 diabetes. Study findings and constraints: Type 1 diabetes patients had fewer VDJ junction insertions and more deletions.

Turning to this clone: Its cognate antigen is unknown.

There are 12 residues in the CDR3. Deletions cut 4 bases from V and 1 base from J, with 4 bases between. Germline-derived CDR1 and CDR2 are SGHTA and FQGNSA. Sequencing targeted expressed TCRB transcripts, as all isolated RNA had been reverse transcribed. Profiling relied on immunoSEQ multiplex PCR, and the TCRdb table lists in-frame clones only, not all of them. The sample comprises some 160,000 clones, approximately 9.9% of which are singletons, and over 2% rests with the top ten. The TCR comes from a woman aged 18 to 35 in good health. The source material was central memory CD4+ T cells from blood. The rearrangement links TRBV7-2 to TRBJ2-5; D ambiguous. CDR3 in DNA: TGTGCCAGCAGCTACGGCCAAGAGACCCAGTACTTC. Translating it yields CASSYGQETQYF.